This T cell receptor (beta chain) was recorded in a study of T cells in localized non-small cell lung cancer. The CDR3 has 16 amino acids. Germline-derived CDR1 and CDR2 are GTSNPN and SVGIG (reference sequence). V was clipped by 2 bases and J by 4 bases, with 18 bases between them. Some clones are missing from TCRdb's copy, which holds only in-frame ones; the method was immunoSEQ multiplex PCR. This sample has tens of thousands of clones; approximately 86% occur once, and the top ten carry 15% to 20%. Here the sequenced sample was peripheral blood mononuclear cells, taken before any cancer treatment. This chain joins TRBV30 and TRBJ2-1; D gene ambiguous. The source of this sequence is a man between 35 and 75 years old with stage III lung adenocarcinoma. In DNA form, the CDR3 reads TGTGCCTGGAGTAAGGGCTCCACCATCCTATACAATGAGCAGTTCTTC. This codes for CAWSKGSTILYNEQFF.